This entry concerns a single T cell receptor beta chain. The record originates from a study of control samples from healthy donors and cancer patients. Measured with immunoSEQ multiplex PCR; TCRdb has only the in-frame clones, and not every one. The repertoire holds about 160,000 clones, about 90% seen once, with approximately 12% in the top ten. Trimming took off 0 bases at V and 3 bases at J, with 14 bases between the two ends. Looked up from germline, CDR1 is LGHNA and CDR2 is YSLEER. The CDR3 runs 16 residues. The chain combines TRBV4-3 with TRBJ2-5; possible D gene TRBD2, 5 bases. The receptor was isolated from a man aged 25 to 40 in good health. The sample was blood. CDR3 region: CASSQDIRRAEETQYF. The CDR3 nucleotides are TGCGCCAGCAGCCAAGATATAAGGCGGGCGGAAGAGACCCAGTACTTC.